The T cell receptor beta chain under discussion was sequenced for a study of yellow fever vaccine responses in identical twins. A word on this clonotype: Its antigen is unidentified.

Germline V gives CDR1 SGDLS, CDR2 YYNGEE. CDR3 size: 14 residues. Deletions cut 3 bases from V and 5 bases from J, with 14 bases between. Via MiXCR, TCRdb re-called the RT-PCR reads, giving one row per CDR3 protein. The sample has about 6,900 distinct CDR3 sequences; about 83% are singletons. Study outcomes and limitations: Reportedly, the response of twins' T cells to the vaccine seemed partly convergent, partly personalized.

The chain uses TRBV9 and TRBJ2-5; D perhaps matches TRBD2 (5 bases). The specimen comprised T cells from blood (PBMCs), unsorted or a sorted subset (not recorded which), sampled before or after yellow fever vaccination (not recorded which). This receptor was obtained from a woman younger than 35 who received the yellow fever vaccine. The CDR3 bases are TGTGCCAGCAGCGACCCCCTACTAGGGGAGACCCAGTACTTC. Amino acid sequence: CASSDPLLGETQYF.